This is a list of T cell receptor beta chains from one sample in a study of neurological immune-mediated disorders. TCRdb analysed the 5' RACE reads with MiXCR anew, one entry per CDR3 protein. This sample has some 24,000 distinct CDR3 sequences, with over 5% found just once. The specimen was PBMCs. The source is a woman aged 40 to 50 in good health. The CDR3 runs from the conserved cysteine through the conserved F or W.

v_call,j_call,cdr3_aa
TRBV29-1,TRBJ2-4,CSVEGTPSGPNIQYF
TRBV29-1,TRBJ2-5,CSVADGPQETQYF
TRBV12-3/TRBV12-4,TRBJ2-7,CASSFRQGAYEQYF
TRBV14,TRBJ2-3,CASSQDVRGTQYF
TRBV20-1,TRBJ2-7,CSARERWDGGGDEQYF
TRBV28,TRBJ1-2,CASSLDRGDGYTF
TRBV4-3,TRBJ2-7,CASSQGLTSGTHEQYF
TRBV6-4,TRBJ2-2,CASSDSLRQPMGTGELFF
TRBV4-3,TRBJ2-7,CASSQDLGGAYEQYF
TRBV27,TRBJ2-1,CASSWAKGTGGTGQFF
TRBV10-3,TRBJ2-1,CAISGLAGDNEQFF
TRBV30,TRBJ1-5,CAWSVETDRAGQPQHF
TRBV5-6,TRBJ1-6,CASSPGQGGLRNSPLHF
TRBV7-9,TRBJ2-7,CASIPARKSSYEQYF
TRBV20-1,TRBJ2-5,CSAREGASGKETQYF
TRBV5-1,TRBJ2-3,CASSFMKTRADTQYF
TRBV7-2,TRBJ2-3,CASSLIGKREVWTDTQYF
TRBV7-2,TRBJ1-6,CASSLGATYNSPLHF
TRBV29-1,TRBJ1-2,CSGGGAENYGYTF
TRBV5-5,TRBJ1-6,CASSNILDRYYNSPLHF
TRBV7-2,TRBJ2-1,CASSLAASFYRDNEQFF
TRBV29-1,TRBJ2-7,CSGTSSDEQYF
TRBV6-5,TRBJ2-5,CASSQGIMTSGSAQYF
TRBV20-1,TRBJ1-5,CSARASNQPQHF
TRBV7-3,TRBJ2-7,CASSLDPSYEQYF
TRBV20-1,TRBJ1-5,CSASTAGPKSQHF
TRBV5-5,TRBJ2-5,CASSLRLAEETQYF
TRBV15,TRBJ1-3,CATSRDHPTRTFRSGNTIYF
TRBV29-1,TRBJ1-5,CSVGYSNQPQHF
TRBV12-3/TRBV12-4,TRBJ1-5,CASSLGPSGGRDQPQHF
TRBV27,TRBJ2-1,CASSARTSYNEQFF
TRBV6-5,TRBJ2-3,CASSYGDLVSTDTQYF
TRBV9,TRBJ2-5,CASSVGPGETQYF
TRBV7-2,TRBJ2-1,CASRFASGRPSHHEQFF
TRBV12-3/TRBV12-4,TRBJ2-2,CASSPLPAGELFF
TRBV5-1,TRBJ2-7,CASSWSGQGAREQYF
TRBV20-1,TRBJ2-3,CSARDGGGSPDTQYF
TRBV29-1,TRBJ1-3,CSVRQGVQGNTIYF
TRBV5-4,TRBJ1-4,CASSPGGKNEKLFF
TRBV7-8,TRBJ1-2,CASSWDAGAYYGYTF
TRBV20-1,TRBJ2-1,CSASSGRTDNEQFF
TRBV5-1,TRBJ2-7,CASSFPDGLTYEQYF
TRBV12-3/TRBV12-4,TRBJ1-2,CVSSKTGSSGYTF
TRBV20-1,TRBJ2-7,CSARSGPAYEQYF
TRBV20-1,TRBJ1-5,CSAPESGGSNQPQHF
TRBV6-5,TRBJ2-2,CASSLGQGARAGELFF
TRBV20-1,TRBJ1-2,CSAITGTSNYGYTF
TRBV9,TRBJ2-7,CASSVMGSSYEQYF
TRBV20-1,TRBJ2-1,CSAPGGSGAYNEQFF
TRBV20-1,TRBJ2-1,CSARASEYNEQFF
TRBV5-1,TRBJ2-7,CASSLVLAGENEQYF
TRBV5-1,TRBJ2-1,CASSLADGSSYNEQFF